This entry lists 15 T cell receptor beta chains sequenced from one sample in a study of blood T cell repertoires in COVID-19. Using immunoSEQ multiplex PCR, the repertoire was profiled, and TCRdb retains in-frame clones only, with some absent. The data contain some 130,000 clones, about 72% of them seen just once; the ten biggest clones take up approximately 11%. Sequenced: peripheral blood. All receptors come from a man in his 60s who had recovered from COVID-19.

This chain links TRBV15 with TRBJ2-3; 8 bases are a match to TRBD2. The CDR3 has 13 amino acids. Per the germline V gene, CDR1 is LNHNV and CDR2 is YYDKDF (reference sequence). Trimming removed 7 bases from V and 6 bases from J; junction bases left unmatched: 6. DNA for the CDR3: TGTGCCACCACCGGGCCGGGAGGGGATACGCAGTATTTT. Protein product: CATTGPGGDTQYF.

As DNA, the CDR3 is TGTGCCAGTTTCACGTCCCCGGACACTGAAGCTTTCTTT. Its protein is CASFTSPDTEAFF. This chain uses TRBV18 with TRBJ1-1; the D is unclear. The CDR3 covers 13 residues. Germline-derived CDR1 and CDR2 are KGHSH and LQKENI. V lost 9 bases, J lost 3 bases, and 14 bases lay in between.

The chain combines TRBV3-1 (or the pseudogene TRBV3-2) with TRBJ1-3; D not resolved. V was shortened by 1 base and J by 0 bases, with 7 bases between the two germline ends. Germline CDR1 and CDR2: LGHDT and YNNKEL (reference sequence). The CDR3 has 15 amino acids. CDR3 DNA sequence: TGTGCCAGCAGCCAAGTACGGAGCTCTGGAAACACCATATATTTT. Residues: CASSQVRSSGNTIYF.

The CDR3 sequence: CASSQGGGSGTDTQYF. CDR3 DNA: TGCGCCAGCAGCCAAGGCGGGGGTAGCGGCACAGATACGCAGTATTTT. This chain links TRBV4-3 with TRBJ2-3; the match to TRBD2 covers 7 bases. The J segment lost 1 base and the V segment lost 1 base, leaving 5 bases of the junction unmatched. The germline V gene encodes CDR1 LGHNA and CDR2 YSLEER. This CDR3 has 16 residues.

CDR3 loop: CATSAPGTEAFF. The CDR3 region has the DNA TGTGCCACCAGTGCCCCGGGGACTGAAGCTTTCTTT. The V and J genes are TRBV24-1 and TRBJ1-1; D ambiguous. The CDR3 consists of 12 residues. Germline V lookup: CDR1 KGHDR, CDR2 SFDVKD. V was cut by 5 bases and J by 5 bases, with 8 bases left in between.

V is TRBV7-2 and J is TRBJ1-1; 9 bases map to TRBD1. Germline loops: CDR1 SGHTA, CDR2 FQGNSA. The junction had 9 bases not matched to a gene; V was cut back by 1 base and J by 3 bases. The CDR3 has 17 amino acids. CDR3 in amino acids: CASSLGNRGLVDTEAFF. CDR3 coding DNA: TGTGCCAGCAGCTTAGGGAACAGGGGGCTGGTTGACACTGAAGCTTTCTTT.

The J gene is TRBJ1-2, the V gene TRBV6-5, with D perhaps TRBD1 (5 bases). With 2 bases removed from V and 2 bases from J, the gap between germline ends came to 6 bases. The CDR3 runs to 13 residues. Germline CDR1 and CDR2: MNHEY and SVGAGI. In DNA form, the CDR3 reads TGTGCCAGCAGTTACACAGGCAACTATGGCTACACCTTC. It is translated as CASSYTGNYGYTF.

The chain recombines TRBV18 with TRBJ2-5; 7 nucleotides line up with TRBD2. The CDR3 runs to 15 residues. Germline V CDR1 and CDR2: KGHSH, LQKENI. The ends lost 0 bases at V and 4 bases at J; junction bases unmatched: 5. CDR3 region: CASSPPAAGLETQYF. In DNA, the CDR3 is TGTGCCAGCTCACCACCGGCAGCGGGGCTAGAGACCCAGTACTTC.

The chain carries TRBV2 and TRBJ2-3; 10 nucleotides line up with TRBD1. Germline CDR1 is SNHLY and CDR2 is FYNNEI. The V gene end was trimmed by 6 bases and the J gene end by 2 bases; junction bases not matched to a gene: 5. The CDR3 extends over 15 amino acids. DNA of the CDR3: TGTGCCAGCAGCGTAGACAGGGGGCACACAGATACGCAGTATTTT. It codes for CASSVDRGHTDTQYF.

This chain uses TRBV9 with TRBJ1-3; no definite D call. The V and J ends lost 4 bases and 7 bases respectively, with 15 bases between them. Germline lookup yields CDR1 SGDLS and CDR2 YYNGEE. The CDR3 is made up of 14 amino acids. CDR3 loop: CASSPRAGENTIYF. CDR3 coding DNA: TGTGCCAGCAGCCCCCGGGCTGGGGAGAACACCATATATTTT.

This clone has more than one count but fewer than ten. The CDR3 is CASSLAGGGSLEQFF. In DNA form, the CDR3 reads TGTGCCAGCAGCTTAGCGGGAGGGGGTAGTCTTGAGCAGTTCTTC. The chain links TRBV7-2 to TRBJ2-1; tentative D call: TRBD2 (7 bases). Germline V gene data show CDR1 as SGHTA and CDR2 as FQGNSA. V was pared by 0 bases and J by 9 bases, with 15 bases between. The CDR3 consists of 15 residues. The complete variable domain, with remaining parts taken from reference TRBV7-2 and TRBJ2-1, reads GAGVSQSPSNKVTEKGKDVELRCDPISGHTALYWYRQSLGQGLEFLIYFQGNSAPDKSGLPSDRFSAERTGGSVSTLTIQRTQQEDSAVYLCASSLAGGGSLEQFFGPGTRLTVL.

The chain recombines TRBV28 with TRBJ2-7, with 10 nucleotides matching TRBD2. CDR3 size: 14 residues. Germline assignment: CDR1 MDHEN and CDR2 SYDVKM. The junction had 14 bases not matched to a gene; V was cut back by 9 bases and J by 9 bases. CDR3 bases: TGTGCCAGTTCCCGGCGACTAGCGGGTGCTATGCAGTACTTC. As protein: CASSRRLAGAMQYF.

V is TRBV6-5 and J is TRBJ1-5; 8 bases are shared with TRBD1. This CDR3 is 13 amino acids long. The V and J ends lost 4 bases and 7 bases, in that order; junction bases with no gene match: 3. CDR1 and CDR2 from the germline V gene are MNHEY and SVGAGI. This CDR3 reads CASSSGQGQPQHF. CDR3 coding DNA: TGTGCCAGCAGTTCCGGACAGGGACAGCCCCAGCATTTT.

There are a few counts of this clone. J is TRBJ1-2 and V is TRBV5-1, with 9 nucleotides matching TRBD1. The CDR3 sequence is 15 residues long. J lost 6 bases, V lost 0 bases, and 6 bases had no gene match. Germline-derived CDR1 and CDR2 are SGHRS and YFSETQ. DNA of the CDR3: TGCGCCAGCAGCTTGGGCCACAGGGGGCCCGATGGCTACACCTTC. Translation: CASSLGHRGPDGYTF.

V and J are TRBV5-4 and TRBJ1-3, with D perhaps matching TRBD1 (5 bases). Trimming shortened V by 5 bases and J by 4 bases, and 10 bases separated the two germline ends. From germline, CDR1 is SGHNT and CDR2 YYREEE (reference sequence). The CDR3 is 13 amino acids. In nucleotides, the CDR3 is TGTGCCAGCAGACCAGGGTCCGGAAACACCATATATTTT. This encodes CASRPGSGNTIYF.